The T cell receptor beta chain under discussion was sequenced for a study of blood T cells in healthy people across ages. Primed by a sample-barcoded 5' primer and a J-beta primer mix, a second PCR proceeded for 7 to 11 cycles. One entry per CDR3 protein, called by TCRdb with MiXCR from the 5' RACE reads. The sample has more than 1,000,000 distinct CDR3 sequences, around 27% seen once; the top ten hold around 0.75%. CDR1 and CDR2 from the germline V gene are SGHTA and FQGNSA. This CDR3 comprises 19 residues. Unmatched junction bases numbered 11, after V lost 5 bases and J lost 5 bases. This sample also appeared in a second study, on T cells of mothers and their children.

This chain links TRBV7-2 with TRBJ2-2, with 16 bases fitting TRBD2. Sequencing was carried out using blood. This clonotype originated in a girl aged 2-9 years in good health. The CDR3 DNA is TGTGCCAGCAGCCCACAAGGGACTAGCGGGAGGGCCAAGACCGGGGAGCTGTTTTTT. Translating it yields CASSPQGTSGRAKTGELFF.